This T cell receptor (beta chain) was found in a study of cytomegalovirus exposure and HLA in healthy donors. Study-level points and caveats: Subsequent analysis showed first-cohort TCR clusters tending to co-occur in some 110 validation repertoires. The study flagged some 180 TCR beta chains as cytomegalovirus-associated. Most TCR sequences showed up rarely, but some public TCRs showed up in many donors.

Produced via immunoSEQ multiplex PCR; TCRdb's table is partial and in-frame only. The table records around 350,000 clones, just over 85% of them present only once. Unmatched junction bases numbered 9, after V lost 5 bases and J lost 5 bases. Germline V gene data show CDR1 as MNHEY and CDR2 as SVGAGI. The CDR3 runs 15 residues. In the case of this clone: Its antigen is as yet unknown.

The V call is TRBV6-5, the J call TRBJ2-1; TRBD1 matches at 7 bases. Sequencing was done on a sample of PBMCs. The TCR was taken from a woman aged 18-29 years in good health and CMV-seronegative. CDR3 sequence: CASSHRGRGNNEQFF. The DNA for the CDR3 is TGTGCCAGCAGTCACAGGGGCAGGGGAAACAATGAGCAGTTCTTC.